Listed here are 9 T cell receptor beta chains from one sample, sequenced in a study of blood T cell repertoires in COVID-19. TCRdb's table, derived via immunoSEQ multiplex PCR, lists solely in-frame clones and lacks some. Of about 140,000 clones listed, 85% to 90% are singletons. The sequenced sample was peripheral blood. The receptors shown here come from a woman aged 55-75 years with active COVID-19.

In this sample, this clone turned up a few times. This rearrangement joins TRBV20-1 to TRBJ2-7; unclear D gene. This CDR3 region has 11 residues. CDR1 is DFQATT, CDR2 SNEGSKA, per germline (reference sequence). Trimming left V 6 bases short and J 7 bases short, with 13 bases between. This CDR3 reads CSAAARPEQYF. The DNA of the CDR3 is TGCAGTGCAGCAGCGAGACCAGAGCAGTACTTC.

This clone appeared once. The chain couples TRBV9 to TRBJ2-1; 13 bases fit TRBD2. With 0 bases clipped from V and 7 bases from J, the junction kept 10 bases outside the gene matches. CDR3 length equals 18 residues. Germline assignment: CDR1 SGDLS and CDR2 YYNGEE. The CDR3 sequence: CASSVAGTSGIKRNEQFF. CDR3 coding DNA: TGTGCCAGCAGCGTAGCGGGGACTAGCGGGATTAAGAGGAATGAGCAGTTCTTC.

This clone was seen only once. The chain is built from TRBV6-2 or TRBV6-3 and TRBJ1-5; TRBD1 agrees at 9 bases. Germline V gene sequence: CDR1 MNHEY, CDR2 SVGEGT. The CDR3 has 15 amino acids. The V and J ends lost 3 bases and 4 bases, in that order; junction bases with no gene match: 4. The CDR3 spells CASSYGDRDNQPQHF. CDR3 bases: TGTGCCAGCAGTTATGGGGACAGGGATAATCAGCCCCAGCATTTT.

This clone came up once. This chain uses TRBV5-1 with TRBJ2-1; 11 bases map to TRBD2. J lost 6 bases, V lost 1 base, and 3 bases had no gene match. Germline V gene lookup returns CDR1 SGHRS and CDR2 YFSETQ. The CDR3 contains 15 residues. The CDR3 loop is CASSLTTSGTNEQFF. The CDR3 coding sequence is TGCGCCAGCAGCTTGACGACTAGCGGGACCAATGAGCAGTTCTTC.

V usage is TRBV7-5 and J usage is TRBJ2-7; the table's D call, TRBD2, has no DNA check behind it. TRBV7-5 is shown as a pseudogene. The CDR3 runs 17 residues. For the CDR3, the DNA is TGTGTCAGAAGCTTAGTCTCGGGTAGGAGAAACTCCTACGAGCAGTACTTC. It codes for CVRSLVSGRRNSYEQYF.

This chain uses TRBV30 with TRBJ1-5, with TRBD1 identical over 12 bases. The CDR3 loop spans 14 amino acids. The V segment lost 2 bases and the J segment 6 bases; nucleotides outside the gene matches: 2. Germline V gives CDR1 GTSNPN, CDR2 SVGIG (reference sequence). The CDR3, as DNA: TGTGCCTGGAGTTCGGGACAGGGGGCTCAGCCCCAGCATTTT. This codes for CAWSSGQGAQPQHF.

CDR3 protein: CASSPRHDKNTEAFF. The CDR3 coding sequence is TGTGCCAGCTCACCACGGCACGATAAGAACACTGAAGCTTTCTTT. This chain joins TRBV18 and TRBJ1-1; the D is unclear. The CDR3 is made up of 15 amino acids. Trimming removed 1 base at V and 1 base at J, with 10 bases between. Germline V gene sequence: CDR1 KGHSH, CDR2 LQKENI.

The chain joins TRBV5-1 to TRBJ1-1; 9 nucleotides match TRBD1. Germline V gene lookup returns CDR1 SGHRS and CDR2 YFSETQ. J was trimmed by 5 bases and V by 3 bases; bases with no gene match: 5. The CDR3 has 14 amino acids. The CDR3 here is CASSSDRGGTEAFF. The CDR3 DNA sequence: TGCGCCAGCAGCTCCGACAGGGGGGGAACTGAAGCTTTCTTT.

CDR3 sequence: CASSINRASQPQHF. CDR3 bases: TGTGCCAGTAGTATCAACAGGGCGAGCCAGCCCCAGCATTTT. The chain joins TRBV19 to TRBJ1-5; D may be TRBD1 (6 bases). CDR1 and CDR2 (germline): LNHDA, SQIVND (reference sequence). V was clipped by 3 bases and J by 7 bases, with 13 bases between them. The CDR3 covers 14 residues.